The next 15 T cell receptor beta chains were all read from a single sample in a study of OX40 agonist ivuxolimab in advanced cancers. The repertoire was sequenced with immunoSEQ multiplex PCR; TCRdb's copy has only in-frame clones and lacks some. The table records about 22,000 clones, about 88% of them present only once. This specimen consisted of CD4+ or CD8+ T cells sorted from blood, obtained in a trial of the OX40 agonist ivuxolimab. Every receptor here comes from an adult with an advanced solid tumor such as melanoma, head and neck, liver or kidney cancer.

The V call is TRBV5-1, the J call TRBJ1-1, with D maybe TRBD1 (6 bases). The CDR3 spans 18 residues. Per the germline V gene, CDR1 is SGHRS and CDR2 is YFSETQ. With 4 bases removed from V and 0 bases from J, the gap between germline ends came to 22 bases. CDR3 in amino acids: CASSRTTGTLFVNTEAFF. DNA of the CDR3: TGCGCCAGCAGCAGGACTACAGGGACTCTTTTTGTGAACACTGAAGCTTTCTTT. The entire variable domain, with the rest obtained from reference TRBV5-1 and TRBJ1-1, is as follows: KAGVTQTPRYLIKTRGQQVTLSCSPISGHRSVSWYQQTPGQGLQFLFEYFSETQRNKGNFPGRFSGRQFSNSRSEMNVSTLELGDSALYLCASSRTTGTLFVNTEAFFGQGTRLTVV.

The CDR3 protein is CTSSQDRGPDRDIYNEQFF. CDR3 bases: TGCACCAGCAGCCAAGATCGGGGACCAGACAGGGACATCTACAATGAGCAGTTCTTC. The chain employs TRBV1 and TRBJ2-1; TRBD1, as called in the table, went unchecked against the DNA. TRBV1 is deemed a pseudogene. This CDR3 is built from 19 residues.

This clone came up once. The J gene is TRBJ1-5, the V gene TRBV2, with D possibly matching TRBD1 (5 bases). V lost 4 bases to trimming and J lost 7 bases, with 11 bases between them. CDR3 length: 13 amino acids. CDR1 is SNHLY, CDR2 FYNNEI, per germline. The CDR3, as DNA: TGTGCCAGCAGTGCAGGGTCCCGACAGCCCCAGCATTTT. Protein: CASSAGSRQPQHF.

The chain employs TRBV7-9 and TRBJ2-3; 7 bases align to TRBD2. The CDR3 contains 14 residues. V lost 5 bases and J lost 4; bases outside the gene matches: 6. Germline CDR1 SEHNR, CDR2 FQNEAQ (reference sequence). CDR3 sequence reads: CASSRGVFADTQYF. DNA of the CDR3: TGTGCCAGCAGCCGGGGGGTTTTTGCAGATACGCAGTATTTT.

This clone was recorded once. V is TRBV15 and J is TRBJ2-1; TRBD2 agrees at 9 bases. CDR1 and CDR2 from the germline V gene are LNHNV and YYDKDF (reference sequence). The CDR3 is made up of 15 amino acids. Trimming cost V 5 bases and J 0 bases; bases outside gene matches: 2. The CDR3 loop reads CATSGGRGSYNEQFF. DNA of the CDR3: TGTGCCACCAGCGGCGGGAGGGGCTCCTACAATGAGCAGTTCTTC.

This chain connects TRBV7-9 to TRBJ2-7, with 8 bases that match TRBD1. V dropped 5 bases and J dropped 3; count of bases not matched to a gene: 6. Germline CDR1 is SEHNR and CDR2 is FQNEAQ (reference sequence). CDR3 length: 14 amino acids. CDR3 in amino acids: CASSPQGAHYEQYF. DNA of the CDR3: TGTGCCAGCAGCCCTCAGGGGGCGCACTACGAGCAGTACTTC.

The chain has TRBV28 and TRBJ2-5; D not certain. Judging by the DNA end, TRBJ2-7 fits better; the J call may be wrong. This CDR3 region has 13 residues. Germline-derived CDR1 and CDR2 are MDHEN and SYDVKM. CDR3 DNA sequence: TGTGCCAGCAGTTTACCTCTTGGGTACGAGCAGTACTTC. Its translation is CASSLPLGYEQYF.

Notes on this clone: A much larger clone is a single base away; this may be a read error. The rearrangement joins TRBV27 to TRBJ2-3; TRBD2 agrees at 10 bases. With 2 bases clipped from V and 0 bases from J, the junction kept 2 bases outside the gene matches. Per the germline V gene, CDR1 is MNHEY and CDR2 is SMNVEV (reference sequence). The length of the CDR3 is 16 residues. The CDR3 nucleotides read TGTGCCAGCAGTTTAGGGACTAGCGAGAGCACAGATACGCAGTATTTT. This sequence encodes CASSLGTSESTDTQYF.

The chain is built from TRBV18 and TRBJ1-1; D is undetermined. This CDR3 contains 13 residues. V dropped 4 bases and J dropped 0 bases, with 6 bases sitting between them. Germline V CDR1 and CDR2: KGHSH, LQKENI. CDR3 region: CASSRVVNTEAFF. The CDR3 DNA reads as TGTGCCAGCTCACGAGTAGTGAACACTGAAGCTTTCTTT.

CDR3 DNA: TGTGCCAGCAGGGGGACTAGCGGGAGTTGGCAAGAGACCCAGTACTTC. Its protein product is CASRGTSGSWQETQYF. The chain recombines TRBV7-9 with TRBJ2-5; 14 bases align to TRBD2. In germline, CDR1 is SEHNR, CDR2 FQNEAQ (reference sequence). CDR3 size: 16 residues. V shed 6 bases and J 2 bases; nucleotides not matched to a gene: 5.

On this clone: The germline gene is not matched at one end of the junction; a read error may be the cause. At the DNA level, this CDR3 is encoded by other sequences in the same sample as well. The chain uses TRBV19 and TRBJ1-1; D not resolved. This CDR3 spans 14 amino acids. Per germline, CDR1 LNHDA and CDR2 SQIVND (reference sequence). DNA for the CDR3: TGTGCCAGTAGTATAGAATGGGAGAACACTGAAGCTTTTTTT. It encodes CASSIEWENTEAFF.

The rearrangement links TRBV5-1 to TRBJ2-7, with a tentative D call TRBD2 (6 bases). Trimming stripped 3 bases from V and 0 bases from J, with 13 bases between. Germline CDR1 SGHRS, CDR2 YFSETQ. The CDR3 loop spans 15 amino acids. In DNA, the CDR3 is TGCGCCAGCAGCTGGACGGCGGGGAGCTCCTACGAGCAGTACTTC. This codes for CASSWTAGSSYEQYF.

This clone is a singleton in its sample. CDR3 coding DNA: TGTGCCAGCAGTCCTCGCAGGGTACGAGAAAAACTGTTTTTT. Protein: CASSPRRVREKLFF. The J gene is TRBJ1-4, the V gene TRBV28; perhaps TRBD1 as D (5 bases). The CDR3 contains 14 residues. V was cut by 5 bases and J by 8 bases, with 15 bases left in between. Per the germline V gene, CDR1 is MDHEN and CDR2 is SYDVKM.

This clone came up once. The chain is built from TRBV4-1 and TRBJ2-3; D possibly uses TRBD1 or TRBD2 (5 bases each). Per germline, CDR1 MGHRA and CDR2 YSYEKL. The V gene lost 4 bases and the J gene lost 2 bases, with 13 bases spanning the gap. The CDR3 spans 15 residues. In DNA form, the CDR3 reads TGCGCCAGCAGCCGGGGGTCTGGGCTCACAGATACGCAGTATTTT. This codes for CASSRGSGLTDTQYF.

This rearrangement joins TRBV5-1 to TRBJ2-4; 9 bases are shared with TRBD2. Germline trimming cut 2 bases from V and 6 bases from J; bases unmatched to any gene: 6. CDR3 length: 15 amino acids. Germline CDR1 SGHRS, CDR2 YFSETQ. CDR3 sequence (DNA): TGCGCCAGCAGCTTTAGCGGGAGCATTGGAAACATTCAGTACTTC. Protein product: CASSFSGSIGNIQYF.